The T cell receptor (beta chain) under discussion was sequenced for a study of shared clonotypes between healthy human individuals. Study-level information: Donors consisted of a couple of women and a few men between 18 and 49.

Deep-level settings were used for running the assay. Produced via immunoSEQ multiplex PCR; TCRdb's table is partial and in-frame only. The table records roughly 2.6 million clones, more than 90% of them present only once. Adult Caucasians living in Nashville, Tennessee made up all of the donors. The count of this clone is one. The V and J ends lost 7 bases and 0 bases, in that order; junction bases with no gene match: 16. The CDR3 runs 17 residues. Germline CDR1 is SGHRS and CDR2 is YFSETQ. Sequencing was performed on naive CD4+ T cells sorted from blood. Subset in this sample: CD45RA+ positively selected. The chain carries TRBV5-1 and TRBJ2-7; 7 positions match TRBD2. This receptor was obtained from a man aged 18 to 30 in good health. CDR3 amino acids: CASVPAFREGVSYEQYF. In DNA form, the CDR3 reads TGCGCCAGCGTCCCCGCCTTCAGGGAGGGTGTCTCCTACGAGCAGTACTTC.